The 22 T cell receptor beta chains listed next were all sequenced from one sample in a study of T cells and Merkel cell carcinoma outcomes. Libraries were prepared by immunoSEQ multiplex PCR; TCRdb keeps only in-frame clonotypes and omits some of them. The table lists 15,000 to 25,000 clones, about 80% of them singletons, with 2.5% to 3.5% in the top ten. Material: tumor tissue from Merkel cell carcinoma. The receptors stem from a human donor with Merkel cell carcinoma.

J is TRBJ1-1 and V is TRBV27; no definite D call. There are 14 residues in the CDR3. Trimming pared 5 bases from V and 6 bases from J, leaving 16 bases between. Germline V gene lookup returns CDR1 MNHEY and CDR2 SMNVEV (reference sequence). The CDR3 region is CASSPWVRLSEAFF. DNA of the CDR3: TGTGCCAGCAGTCCCTGGGTTAGGTTGTCTGAAGCTTTCTTT.

The V gene is TRBV4-1, the J gene TRBJ2-7, with 7 bases aligning to TRBD1. The CDR3 extends over 20 amino acids. Germline trimming cut 1 base from V and 3 bases from J; bases unmatched to any gene: 21. From germline, CDR1 is MGHRA and CDR2 YSYEKL. The CDR3 DNA reads as TGCGCCAGCAGCCAAGGGACGTTACCGGGACAGAGAATACCTCTCTACGAGCAGTACTTC. Encoded protein: CASSQGTLPGQRIPLYEQYF.

This clone rates as medium-sized (0.01 to 0.1%). This chain connects TRBV29-1 to TRBJ1-2, with D possibly being TRBD1 (5 bases). CDR1 and CDR2 (germline): SQVTM, ANQGSEA. The V end lost 6 bases, the J end lost 5 bases, and 19 bases lay between the germline ends. CDR3 size: 14 residues. In nucleotides, the CDR3 is TGCAGCGTACCAGAGACAGTTGCCGGATATGGCTACACCTTC. This encodes CSVPETVAGYGYTF.

The V and J genes are TRBV7-9 and TRBJ1-4; D ambiguous. Trimming removed 2 bases from V and 4 bases from J, with 11 bases in between. CDR1 and CDR2 (germline): SEHNR, FQNEAQ (reference sequence). CDR3 length equals 15 residues. The CDR3 here is CASSLPFWFNEKLFF. The DNA for the CDR3 is TGTGCCAGCAGCTTACCCTTTTGGTTTAATGAAAAACTGTTTTTT.

The V call is TRBV27, the J call TRBJ1-5, with D perhaps matching TRBD1 (5 bases). This CDR3 spans 14 amino acids. With 4 bases removed from V and 5 bases from J, the gap between germline ends came to 12 bases. The V gene's germline CDR1 is MNHEY and CDR2 SMNVEV (reference sequence). The chain's CDR3 is CASSSQDSHQPQHF. CDR3 DNA: TGTGCCAGCAGTTCTCAAGACAGTCATCAGCCCCAGCATTTT.

This clone occurred a few times. J is TRBJ1-2 and V is TRBV14, with TRBD1 as a possible D gene (6 bases). Trimming stripped 4 bases from V and 1 base from J, with 19 bases between. The CDR3 loop spans 17 amino acids. CDR1 and CDR2 (germline): SGHDN, FVKESK. CDR3 sequence reads: CASSPHPGQKNNYGYTF. The CDR3 region has the DNA TGTGCCAGCAGCCCCCACCCCGGACAGAAGAATAACTATGGCTACACCTTC.

The chain combines TRBV5-1 with TRBJ2-3, with D perhaps matching TRBD2 (6 bases). Trimming stripped 3 bases from V and 0 bases from J, with 11 bases between. The CDR3 extends over 15 amino acids. CDR1 is SGHRS, CDR2 YFSETQ, per germline. CDR3 DNA: TGCGCCAGCAGCTGGTCGGCGGGGAGCACAGATACGCAGTATTTT. Protein sequence: CASSWSAGSTDTQYF.

The chain uses TRBV27 and TRBJ1-2; a possible D gene is TRBD1 (6 bases). The length of the CDR3 is 12 residues. V lost 8 bases, J lost 4 bases, and 11 bases lay in between. In germline, CDR1 is MNHEY, CDR2 SMNVEV (reference sequence). The CDR3 reads CASGVRGYGYTF. DNA of the CDR3: TGTGCCAGCGGGGTCAGGGGCTATGGCTACACCTTC.

J is TRBJ2-1 and V is TRBV5-1; D assignment may be TRBD1 or TRBD2 (5 bases each). Germline CDR1 is SGHRS and CDR2 is YFSETQ. Trimming pared 0 bases from V and 3 bases from J, leaving 10 bases between. The CDR3 loop spans 15 amino acids. CDR3: CASSLDLGDYNEQFF. The CDR3 DNA sequence: TGCGCCAGCAGCTTGGATCTGGGGGACTACAATGAGCAGTTCTTC.

The rearrangement uses TRBV29-1 and TRBJ1-2; D is uncertain. CDR1 is SQVTM and CDR2 is ANQGSEA in the germline V gene. The CDR3 contains 12 residues. The V end lost 1 base, the J end lost 5 bases, and 8 bases lay between the germline ends. The CDR3, as DNA: TGCAGCGTTGAAGTGCTAGGATATGGCTACACCTTC. This encodes CSVEVLGYGYTF.

This chain uses TRBV30 with TRBJ2-5; 11 bases align to TRBD2. V was clipped by 5 bases and J by 1 base; unmatched bases: 6. The CDR3 has 15 amino acids. Germline V gene lookup returns CDR1 GTSNPN and CDR2 SVGIG (reference sequence). CDR3 sequence (DNA): TGTGCCTGGGCTGGACTAGCGGGTATCCAAGAGACCCAGTACTTC. It translates to CAWAGLAGIQETQYF. The entire variable domain, with the rest obtained from reference TRBV30 and TRBJ2-5, is as follows: SQTIHQWPATLVQPVGSPLSLECTVEGTSNPNLYWYRQAAGRGLQLLFYSVGIGQISSEVPQNLSASRPQDRQFILSSKKLLLSDSGFYLCAWAGLAGIQETQYFGPGTRLLVL.

This chain links TRBV6-4 with TRBJ1-5; unclear D gene. V shed 1 base and J shed 9 bases, with 16 bases lying between them. From germline, CDR1 is MRHNA and CDR2 SNTAGT. The CDR3 extends over 15 amino acids. The CDR3 DNA sequence: TGTGCCAGCAGTGACTGTGACGGGAGGTGGTGGCCCCAGCATTTT. Translated: CASSDCDGRWWPQHF.

The chain combines TRBV27 with TRBJ1-2, with TRBD1 matching over 9 bases. The CDR3 spans 15 residues. CDR1 and CDR2 (germline): MNHEY, SMNVEV (reference sequence). V dropped 5 bases and J dropped 3; count of bases not matched to a gene: 7. This CDR3 reads CASSINDRGYYGYTF. In DNA form, the CDR3 reads TGTGCCAGCAGTATTAATGACAGGGGGTACTATGGCTACACCTTC.

The chain has TRBV10-3 and TRBJ1-1; unclear D gene. Germline V gene lookup returns CDR1 ENHRY and CDR2 SYGVKD. The CDR3 is 13 residues long. Trimming left V 10 bases short and J 6 bases short, with 18 bases between. CDR3 DNA: TGTGCCACCGGACCGGTTGGGATCTCTGAAGCTTTCTTT. As protein: CATGPVGISEAFF.

The chain recombines TRBV21-1 with TRBJ1-2. TRBV21-1 is labeled a pseudogene. CDR3 size: 16 residues. The CDR3 region has the DNA TGTGCCTCCCCCGGCGGGAGGCCCCCCCACGTCGGAGGCTACACCTTC. This encodes CASPGGRPPHVGGYTF.

The V gene is TRBV5-1, the J gene TRBJ1-4, with 8 nucleotides matching TRBD1. The germline CDR1 and CDR2 sequences are SGHRS and YFSETQ. The J segment lost 3 bases and the V segment lost 8 bases, leaving 12 bases of the junction unmatched. The CDR3 spans 16 residues. CDR3 sequence (DNA): TGCGCCAGTACGACAGGGGTAGGGTACGCTAATGAAAAACTGTTTTTT. Protein product: CASTTGVGYANEKLFF.

This sequence joins TRBV7-3 and TRBJ1-2; D remains unclear. Germline V lookup: CDR1 SGHTA, CDR2 FQGTGA. The CDR3 has 14 amino acids. Between the trimmed V and J ends, which lost 2 bases and 8 bases, there was a span of 15 bases. The CDR3 nucleotides read TGTGCCAGCAGCTTAGCGTCGAGCCCTGGGGGCTACACCTTC. This translates into CASSLASSPGGYTF.

The chain employs TRBV19 and TRBJ2-1, with 9 bases aligning to TRBD2. The CDR3 runs 14 residues. Unmatched junction bases numbered 7, after V lost 4 bases and J lost 9 bases. Germline-derived CDR1 and CDR2 are LNHDA and SQIVND (reference sequence). The CDR3 spells CASSNLAGVSEQFF. DNA for the CDR3: TGTGCCAGTAGTAACTTAGCGGGAGTAAGTGAGCAGTTCTTC.

This clone was seen a few times. The rearrangement links TRBV6-5 to TRBJ1-5; D perhaps matches TRBD1 (5 bases). The CDR3 loop spans 13 amino acids. Germline-derived CDR1 and CDR2 are MNHEY and SVGAGI. V lost 4 bases and J lost 6, with 10 bases in between. CDR3 sequence: CASSSSGTQPQHF. The CDR3 DNA is TGTGCCAGCAGTTCATCAGGGACTCAGCCCCAGCATTTT.

This clone was recorded a few times. The rearrangement uses TRBV29-1 and TRBJ2-2; 7 nucleotides line up with TRBD1. The length of the CDR3 is 13 residues. Unmatched junction bases numbered 7, after V lost 6 bases and J lost 6 bases. Germline assignment: CDR1 SQVTM and CDR2 ANQGSEA. The CDR3 region has the DNA TGCAGCGTCGTACAGGGGTCGGCCGGGGAGCTGTTTTTT. The encoded protein is CSVVQGSAGELFF.

The rearrangement uses TRBV5-1 and TRBJ2-1, with D perhaps TRBD2 (6 bases). The germline CDR1 and CDR2 sequences are SGHRS and YFSETQ. Trimming stripped 4 bases from V and 8 bases from J, with 19 bases between. This CDR3 spans 15 amino acids. The CDR3 DNA is TGCGCCAGCAGCGACTGGGTTTGGGGAGGACATGAGCAGTTCTTC. It is translated as CASSDWVWGGHEQFF.

This chain joins TRBV9 and TRBJ2-2; tentatively, D is TRBD2 (6 bases). Germline V gives CDR1 SGDLS, CDR2 YYNGEE. CDR3 length equals 14 residues. The germline V and J ends were trimmed by 0 bases and 6 bases, with 9 bases remaining between them. The chain's CDR3 is CASSVGWGAGELFF. The CDR3, as DNA: TGTGCCAGCAGCGTAGGATGGGGGGCCGGGGAGCTGTTTTTT.